What follows are 24 T cell receptor beta chains derived from one specimen sequenced in a study of blood T cell repertoires in COVID-19. TCRdb's table, derived via immunoSEQ multiplex PCR, lists solely in-frame clones and lacks some. The table shows about 130,000 clones, with about nine tenths occurring only once. Sequences were obtained from peripheral blood. All receptors come from a woman aged 70-85 years with COVID-19, enrolled during active disease.

The chain carries TRBV24-1 and TRBJ1-1; TRBD1 aligns across 11 bases. The CDR3 spans 18 residues. Germline loops: CDR1 KGHDR, CDR2 SFDVKD. V lost 4 bases to trimming and J lost 1 base; unmatched junction nucleotides: 10. The CDR3 loop reads CATSEGTGGLGANTEAFF. The CDR3 bases are TGTGCCACCAGTGAAGGGACAGGGGGGCTGGGGGCGAACACTGAAGCTTTCTTT.

The chain employs TRBV6-1 and TRBJ1-5; D is unclear. The germline CDR1 and CDR2 sequences are MNHNS and SASEGT. V was cut by 1 base and J by 4 bases, with 5 bases left in between. The length of the CDR3 is 13 residues. The CDR3 bases are TGTGCCAGCAGTGAAGACAGAAATCAGCCCCAGCATTTT. Translation: CASSEDRNQPQHF.

The chain recombines TRBV14 with TRBJ2-4; perhaps TRBD2 as D (6 bases). Germline CDR1 reads SGHDN; CDR2 reads FVKESK. The CDR3 has 13 residues. Trimming took 6 bases from V and 9 from J, leaving 15 bases between them. Here the CDR3 reads CASRDGGRGIQYF. DNA of the CDR3: TGTGCCAGCAGGGATGGGGGGAGAGGCATTCAGTACTTC.

This clone was seen a single time. The chain joins TRBV29-1 to TRBJ2-3; 9 nucleotides agree with TRBD2. This CDR3 region has 14 residues. Germline-derived CDR1 and CDR2 are SQVTM and ANQGSEA. The V segment lost 5 bases and the J segment 1 base; nucleotides outside the gene matches: 4. The CDR3 coding sequence is TGCAGCGTTACGATAGCGGGGGGCACAGATACGCAGTATTTT. Its protein product is CSVTIAGGTDTQYF.

The chain couples TRBV5-1 to TRBJ1-1; 9 positions match TRBD1. The CDR3 has 15 amino acids. Unmatched junction bases numbered 0, after V lost 0 bases and J lost 0 bases. From germline, CDR1 is SGHRS and CDR2 YFSETQ. CDR3 sequence reads: CASSLDRGLNTEAFF. In DNA form, the CDR3 reads TGCGCCAGCAGCTTGGACAGGGGGCTGAACACTGAAGCTTTCTTT.

V gene TRBV20-1 combines with J gene TRBJ2-7; a possible D gene is TRBD2 (6 bases). CDR3 length: 15 amino acids. Trimming left V 5 bases short and J 1 base short, with 18 bases between. In germline, CDR1 is DFQATT, CDR2 SNEGSKA (reference sequence). This chain's CDR3 is CSAGADPGLSYEQYF. CDR3 nucleotide sequence: TGCAGTGCTGGTGCCGACCCGGGACTTTCCTACGAGCAGTACTTC.

The J gene is TRBJ1-6, the V gene TRBV27; possibly TRBD1 for D (6 bases). Deletions cut 5 bases from V and 0 bases from J, with 14 bases between. The germline V gene has CDR1 MNHEY and CDR2 SMNVEV (reference sequence). CDR3 length: 17 residues. The CDR3: CASSITEGGSYNSPLHF. The CDR3 DNA sequence: TGTGCCAGCAGTATAACCGAAGGGGGCTCCTATAATTCACCCCTCCACTTT.

The rearrangement links TRBV3-1 (or the pseudogene TRBV3-2) to TRBJ1-2; D is unclear. The CDR3 has 14 residues. Per the germline V gene, CDR1 is LGHDT and CDR2 is YNNKEL (reference sequence). Trimming left V 0 bases short and J 3 bases short, with 8 bases between. The CDR3: CASSQDWADYGYTF. As DNA, the CDR3 is TGTGCCAGCAGCCAAGATTGGGCCGACTATGGCTACACCTTC.

The chain employs TRBV5-1 and TRBJ2-1, with 7 bases matching TRBD2. This CDR3 is 16 amino acids long. The trim removed 2 bases at V and 5 bases at J, leaving 10 bases unmatched. CDR1 is SGHRS, CDR2 YFSETQ, per germline. This CDR3 is CASSFRSGTNNNEQFF. CDR3 bases: TGCGCCAGCAGCTTCAGGTCTGGGACTAACAACAATGAGCAGTTCTTC.

The chain couples TRBV28 to TRBJ1-5; TRBD1 matches 10 bases. The CDR3 loop spans 15 amino acids. V was clipped by 5 bases and J by 4 bases; unmatched bases: 5. Per the germline V gene, CDR1 is MDHEN and CDR2 is SYDVKM. The DNA for the CDR3 is TGTGCCAGCAGTACCGGGACAGGGGATAATCAGCCCCAGCATTTT. Translated, it gives CASSTGTGDNQPQHF.

The chain combines TRBV10-2 with TRBJ1-5; D may be TRBD1 (5 bases). CDR1 is WSHSY and CDR2 is SAAADI in the germline V gene. The CDR3 covers 17 residues. The germline V and J ends were trimmed by 0 bases and 4 bases, with 16 bases remaining between them. The DNA of the CDR3 is TGCGCCAGCAGTGAGTCCGGGAGGCTGGGACGAAATCAGCCCCAGCATTTT. It encodes CASSESGRLGRNQPQHF.

The chain carries TRBV5-4 and TRBJ2-2, with a weak D call TRBD2 (5 bases). The CDR3 consists of 17 residues. Trimming stripped 0 bases from V and 5 bases from J, with 17 bases between. Germline V CDR1 and CDR2: SGHNT, YYREEE (reference sequence). CDR3 DNA: TGTGCCAGCAGCTTGGGCGGCGGGTCCGTGGGAACCGGGGAGCTGTTTTTT. This translates into CASSLGGGSVGTGELFF.

The chain combines TRBV19 with TRBJ2-4; the D gene is possibly TRBD2 (6 bases). Germline values: CDR1 LNHDA, CDR2 SQIVND (reference sequence). The CDR3 has 19 amino acids. V shed 4 bases and J shed 0 bases, with 22 bases lying between them. In nucleotides, the CDR3 is TGTGCCAGTAGTACCAGACTAGGATCTATTAAACTAGCCAAAAACATTCAGTACTTC. It codes for CASSTRLGSIKLAKNIQYF. The complete variable domain, with remaining parts taken from reference TRBV19 and TRBJ2-4, reads DGGITQSPKYLFRKEGQNVTLSCEQNLNHDAMYWYRQDPGQGLRLIYYSQIVNDFQKGDIAEGYSVSREKKESFPLTVTSAQKNPTAFYLCASSTRLGSIKLAKNIQYFGAGTRLSVL.

CDR3 region: CASSFQVPQYF. The CDR3 DNA follows: TGTGCCAGCAGTTTCCAGGTCCCCCAGTACTTC. The chain is built from TRBV12-3 or TRBV12-4 and TRBJ2-5; no definite D call. Trimming stripped 3 bases from V and 9 bases from J, with 8 bases between. This CDR3 has 11 amino acids.

The rearrangement joins TRBV27 to TRBJ2-5; 7 nucleotides match TRBD1. Germline V gene sequence: CDR1 MNHEY, CDR2 SMNVEV (reference sequence). V shed 5 bases, J shed 3 bases, and the junction held 9 bases outside the gene matches. This CDR3 region has 15 residues. CDR3 in amino acids: CASSGYRGWEETQYF. CDR3 in DNA: TGTGCCAGCAGTGGCTACAGGGGATGGGAAGAGACCCAGTACTTC.

The chain employs TRBV7-9 and TRBJ1-2, with unresolved D. Germline V gene lookup returns CDR1 SEHNR and CDR2 FQNEAQ (reference sequence). With 5 bases removed from V and 4 bases from J, the gap between germline ends came to 8 bases. The CDR3 is 12 amino acids. The CDR3 coding sequence is TGTGCCAGCAGCCCAGGAACCTATGGCTACACCTTC. Protein: CASSPGTYGYTF.

V and J are TRBV6-6 and TRBJ2-2; no definite D call. Germline loops: CDR1 MNHNY, CDR2 SVGAGI (reference sequence). V shed 3 bases and J shed 2 bases, with 7 bases lying between them. The CDR3 is 14 residues long. This chain's CDR3 is CASSYYTNTGELFF. The CDR3 region has the DNA TGTGCCAGCAGTTATTACACCAACACCGGGGAGCTGTTTTTT.

The gene calls are TRBV5-1 and TRBJ2-1, with unresolved D. This CDR3 has 11 residues. Germline assignment: CDR1 SGHRS and CDR2 YFSETQ. V was clipped by 4 bases and J by 4 bases, with 3 bases between them. CDR3 nucleotides: TGCGCCAGCAGCCTGTACAATGAGCAGTTCTTC. Translation: CASSLYNEQFF.

This sequence joins TRBV5-6 and TRBJ1-2, with TRBD1 matching over 7 bases. The CDR3 loop spans 14 amino acids. CDR1 and CDR2 (germline): SGHDT, YYEEEE. V lost 5 bases and J lost 4; bases outside the gene matches: 8. Here the CDR3 DNA reads TGTGCCAGCAGACCCGGGACAGTCACCTATGGCTACACCTTC. It translates to CASRPGTVTYGYTF. The full variable domain, completed using reference TRBV5-6 and TRBJ1-2, is DAGVTQSPTHLIKTRGQQVTLRCSPKSGHDTVSWYQQALGQGPQFIFQYYEEEERQRGNFPDRFSGHQFPNYSSELNVNALLLGDSALYLCASRPGTVTYGYTFGSGTRLTVV.

V gene TRBV5-6 combines with J gene TRBJ1-4; 9 positions agree with TRBD1. V shed 0 bases and J 10 bases; nucleotides not matched to a gene: 10. Looked up from germline, CDR1 is SGHDT and CDR2 is YYEEEE. The CDR3 has 16 residues. CDR3 amino acids: CASSLVTGQGWGKLFF. CDR3 DNA: TGTGCCAGCAGCTTGGTTACGGGACAGGGTTGGGGAAAACTGTTTTTT. The full variable domain, with the rest looked up from reference TRBV5-6 and TRBJ1-4, is DAGVTQSPTHLIKTRGQQVTLRCSPKSGHDTVSWYQQALGQGPQFIFQYYEEEERQRGNFPDRFSGHQFPNYSSELNVNALLLGDSALYLCASSLVTGQGWGKLFFGSGTQLSVL.

The chain links TRBV5-1 to TRBJ1-4, with TRBD1 as a possible D gene (5 bases). The V end lost 3 bases, the J end lost 4 bases, and 10 bases lay between the germline ends. This CDR3 spans 14 amino acids. From germline, CDR1 is SGHRS and CDR2 YFSETQ. The CDR3 DNA is TGCGCCAGCAGCTCCGGGGGGATTAATGAAAAACTGTTTTTT. This gives the protein CASSSGGINEKLFF.

The chain is built from TRBV2 and TRBJ1-2; weak D call: TRBD1 (5 bases). The germline gives CDR1 SNHLY, CDR2 FYNNEI. The V gene lost 4 bases and the J gene lost 7 bases, with 22 bases spanning the gap. This CDR3 is built from 16 residues. For the CDR3, the DNA is TGTGCCAGCAGTGCGGGGGGGAACAAGCTATGGGTTGGCTACACCTTC. It specifies CASSAGGNKLWVGYTF.

The chain has TRBV3-1 (or the pseudogene TRBV3-2) and TRBJ2-7, with D unresolved. Per germline, CDR1 LGHDT and CDR2 YNNKEL (reference sequence). Trimming removed 0 bases at V and 5 bases at J, with 8 bases between. The CDR3 sequence is 13 residues long. As DNA, the CDR3 is TGTGCCAGCAGCCAAGAAGGAACAGACGAGCAGTACTTC. Its translation is CASSQEGTDEQYF.

The CDR3 loop is CASSQRGGYNEQFF. In DNA, the CDR3 is TGTGCCAGCAGCCAAAGGGGCGGCTACAATGAGCAGTTCTTC. This chain links TRBV3-1 (or the pseudogene TRBV3-2) with TRBJ2-1, with a possible D match to TRBD1 (5 bases). CDR3 size: 14 residues. Germline values: CDR1 LGHDT, CDR2 YNNKEL (reference sequence). Trimming took off 2 bases at V and 3 bases at J, with 8 bases between the two ends.